This is a list of T cell receptor beta chains from one sample in a study of blood T cells in healthy people across ages. TCRdb recomputed calls from the 5' RACE reads with MiXCR, one row per CDR3 protein. The sample records some 1.4 million distinct CDR3 sequences, 42% being singletons. Sequenced sample: blood. These receptors were collected from a woman aged 18-29 years in good health. Both conserved end residues are part of each CDR3. A D gene is named only where the DNA matches it firmly. Rows give clone size only sometimes, using once, few, many, or a class for an expanded clone.

j_gene: TRBJ2-7
d_gene: NA
abundance: NA
len: 13
v_gene: TRBV3-1
CDR3aa: CASSPSDTYEQYF
CDR3nt: TGTGCCAGCAGCCCCTCTGACACCTACGAGCAGTACTTC

j_gene: TRBJ1-1
d_gene: NA
abundance: few
len: 13
v_gene: TRBV18
CDR3aa: CASSPREGGEAFF
CDR3nt: TGTGCCAGCTCGCCAAGGGAGGGAGGTGAAGCTTTCTTT

j_gene: TRBJ2-7
d_gene: TRBD2
abundance: few
len: 15
v_gene: TRBV7-8
CDR3aa: CASSLVASGIDEQYF
CDR3nt: TGTGCCAGCAGCTTAGTGGCTAGCGGGATTGACGAGCAGTACTTC

j_gene: TRBJ2-7
d_gene: TRBD1
abundance: NA
len: 16
v_gene: TRBV15
CDR3aa: CATSRDTGTGGYEQYF
CDR3nt: TGTGCCACCAGCAGAGATACCGGGACAGGGGGCTACGAGCAGTACTTC

j_gene: TRBJ2-3
d_gene: NA
abundance: few
len: 15
v_gene: TRBV20-1
CDR3aa: CSASDTSSGTDTQYF
CDR3nt: TGCAGTGCTAGTGACACGTCCAGCGGCACAGATACGCAGTATTTT

j_gene: TRBJ2-1
d_gene: TRBD1
abundance: NA
len: 15
v_gene: TRBV5-1
CDR3aa: CASSRDRGVFNEHYF
CDR3nt: TGCGCCAGCAGCCGTGACAGGGGCGTTTTCAATGAGCATTACTTC

j_gene: TRBJ1-2
d_gene: NA
abundance: NA
len: 13
v_gene: TRBV29-1
CDR3aa: CSVAVGSALGYTF
CDR3nt: TGCAGCGTTGCGGTGGGGTCCGCTTTAGGCTACACCTTC

j_gene: TRBJ2-1
d_gene: TRBD1
abundance: few
len: 14
v_gene: TRBV20-1
CDR3aa: CSATPGQGKNEQFF
CDR3nt: TGCAGTGCCACCCCGGGACAGGGAAAGAATGAGCAGTTCTTC

j_gene: TRBJ2-7
d_gene: NA
abundance: few
len: 13
v_gene: TRBV15
CDR3aa: CATSSRTEYEQYF
CDR3nt: TGTGCCACCAGCAGCCGGACGGAATACGAGCAGTACTTC

j_gene: TRBJ2-3
d_gene: TRBD2
abundance: NA
len: 16
v_gene: TRBV12-3/TRBV12-4
CDR3aa: CASSLGAGAITDTQYF
CDR3nt: TGTGCCAGCAGTTTAGGAGCGGGGGCCATCACAGATACGCAGTATTTT

j_gene: TRBJ2-1
d_gene: NA
abundance: few
len: 16
v_gene: TRBV6-2/TRBV6-3
CDR3aa: CASSYSADASYNEQFF
CDR3nt: TGTGCCAGCAGTTACTCCGCGGATGCCTCCTACAATGAGCAGTTCTTC

j_gene: TRBJ2-1
d_gene: NA
abundance: NA
len: 19
v_gene: TRBV2
CDR3aa: CASSEGEGLDINAYNEQFF
CDR3nt: TGTGCCAGCAGTGAAGGTGAGGGGCTCGACATTAACGCCTACAATGAGCAGTTCTTC

j_gene: TRBJ2-5
d_gene: NA
abundance: NA
len: 12
v_gene: TRBV5-1
CDR3aa: CASSFPGNEQYF
CDR3nt: TGCGCCAGCAGCTTCCCGGGGAATGAGCAGTACTTC

j_gene: TRBJ2-7
d_gene: TRBD2
abundance: NA
len: 16
v_gene: TRBV6-1
CDR3aa: CASSELTSGMSYEQYF
CDR3nt: TGTGCCAGCAGTGAATTGACTAGCGGGATGTCTTACGAGCAGTACTTC

j_gene: TRBJ1-1
d_gene: TRBD1
abundance: NA
len: 15
v_gene: TRBV28
CDR3aa: CASSFQGVGNTEAFF
CDR3nt: TGTGCCAGCAGTTTTCAGGGGGTCGGAAACACTGAAGCTTTCTTT

j_gene: TRBJ1-4
d_gene: NA
abundance: NA
len: 15
v_gene: TRBV11-3
CDR3aa: CASSLDQTKEEKLFF
CDR3nt: TGTGCCAGCAGCTTGGACCAAACCAAAGAGGAAAAACTGTTTTTT

j_gene: TRBJ2-1
d_gene: NA
abundance: few
len: 15
v_gene: TRBV9
CDR3aa: CASSDDKYQYNEQFF
CDR3nt: TGTGCCAGCAGCGATGACAAGTATCAGTACAATGAGCAGTTCTTC

j_gene: TRBJ2-7
d_gene: NA
abundance: NA
len: 12
v_gene: TRBV20-1
CDR3aa: CSASYESYEQYF
CDR3nt: TGCAGTGCTAGTTACGAGAGCTACGAGCAGTACTTC

j_gene: TRBJ2-7
d_gene: NA
abundance: NA
len: 13
v_gene: TRBV20-1
CDR3aa: CSASPPGAGEQYF
CDR3nt: TGCAGTGCTAGCCCCCCCGGGGCAGGGGAGCAGTACTTC

j_gene: TRBJ2-7
d_gene: NA
abundance: few
len: 14
v_gene: TRBV4-1
CDR3aa: CASSKGVPQDEQYF
CDR3nt: TGCGCCAGCAGCAAAGGGGTCCCACAGGACGAGCAGTACTTC

j_gene: TRBJ2-1
d_gene: TRBD2
abundance: few
len: 18
v_gene: TRBV15
CDR3aa: CATSRGTGTSGRYNEQFF
CDR3nt: TGTGCCACCAGCAGAGGGACCGGGACTAGCGGGAGGTACAATGAGCAGTTCTTC

j_gene: TRBJ1-2
d_gene: NA
abundance: NA
len: 14
v_gene: TRBV12-3/TRBV12-4
CDR3aa: CASSTPTEGYGYTF
CDR3nt: TGTGCCAGCAGTACCCCGACGGAGGGTTATGGCTACACCTTC

j_gene: TRBJ2-1
d_gene: NA
abundance: NA
len: 15
v_gene: TRBV27
CDR3aa: CATTVTSGYYNEQFF
CDR3nt: TGTGCCACCACGGTAACCTCGGGCTATTACAATGAGCAGTTCTTC

j_gene: TRBJ1-2
d_gene: NA
abundance: NA
len: 14
v_gene: TRBV5-1
CDR3aa: CASSFTQGRYGYTF
CDR3nt: TGCGCCAGCAGCTTTACGCAGGGGAGGTATGGCTACACCTTC

j_gene: TRBJ1-1
d_gene: NA
abundance: NA
len: 15
v_gene: TRBV28
CDR3aa: CASSLLRSTDTEAFF
CDR3nt: TGTGCTAGCAGTTTATTGAGGTCCACGGACACTGAAGCTTTCTTT

j_gene: TRBJ2-5
d_gene: TRBD2
abundance: NA
len: 16
v_gene: TRBV6-6
CDR3aa: CASSTTSGGSSNEQYF
CDR3nt: TGTGCCAGCAGTACCACTAGCGGGGGTTCGTCCAATGAGCAGTACTTC

j_gene: TRBJ2-7
d_gene: TRBD2
abundance: NA
len: 15
v_gene: TRBV5-6
CDR3aa: CASSGLAGEFYEQYF
CDR3nt: TGTGCCAGCAGCGGACTAGCGGGAGAGTTCTACGAGCAGTACTTC

j_gene: TRBJ2-2
d_gene: NA
abundance: NA
len: 13
v_gene: TRBV12-3/TRBV12-4
CDR3aa: CASLGAGAGELFF
CDR3nt: TGTGCCAGCTTGGGGGCCGGGGCCGGGGAGCTGTTTTTT

j_gene: TRBJ1-5
d_gene: NA
abundance: NA
len: 16
v_gene: TRBV15
CDR3aa: CATSRDRGRSGQPQHF
CDR3nt: TGTGCCACCAGCAGAGATCGTGGCAGGTCAGGTCAGCCCCAGCATTTT

j_gene: TRBJ2-6
d_gene: NA
abundance: few
len: 18
v_gene: TRBV12-3/TRBV12-4
CDR3aa: CASRKAGTDHSGANVLTF
CDR3nt: TGTGCCAGCAGAAAGGCCGGGACGGATCACTCTGGGGCCAACGTCCTGACTTTC

j_gene: TRBJ1-1
d_gene: TRBD1
abundance: NA
len: 12
v_gene: TRBV7-9
CDR3aa: CASSPQQGIAFF
CDR3nt: TGTGCCAGCAGCCCCCAACAGGGGATAGCTTTCTTT

j_gene: TRBJ2-7
d_gene: TRBD2
abundance: many
len: 16
v_gene: TRBV29-1
CDR3aa: CSVVTAGGEASYEQYF
CDR3nt: TGCAGCGTTGTAACAGCGGGGGGAGAAGCTTCCTACGAGCAGTACTTC

j_gene: TRBJ2-7
d_gene: TRBD2
abundance: few
len: 15
v_gene: TRBV11-2
CDR3aa: CASRDTAGRSYEQYF
CDR3nt: TGTGCCAGCAGGGACACAGCGGGGCGATCCTACGAGCAGTACTTC

j_gene: TRBJ2-6
d_gene: NA
abundance: few
len: 14
v_gene: TRBV29-1
CDR3aa: CSVERGAGANVLTF
CDR3nt: TGCAGCGTTGAGCGAGGGGCTGGGGCCAACGTCCTGACTTTC

j_gene: TRBJ1-5
d_gene: TRBD1
abundance: few
len: 15
v_gene: TRBV5-1
CDR3aa: CASSLGDSSRQPQHF
CDR3nt: TGCGCCAGCAGCTTGGGGGACAGCTCCCGGCAGCCCCAGCATTTT

j_gene: TRBJ2-1
d_gene: TRBD2
abundance: few
len: 14
v_gene: TRBV11-2
CDR3aa: CASTLGLAGLEQFF
CDR3nt: TGTGCCAGCACCTTGGGGCTAGCGGGGCTAGAGCAGTTCTTC

j_gene: TRBJ2-7
d_gene: TRBD2
abundance: NA
len: 15
v_gene: TRBV4-1
CDR3aa: CASGLGGTSHYEQYF
CDR3nt: TGCGCCAGCGGCCTGGGCGGGACTAGCCATTACGAGCAGTACTTC

j_gene: TRBJ1-6
d_gene: TRBD1
abundance: NA
len: 14
v_gene: TRBV30
CDR3aa: CAWSEGRGPSPLHF
CDR3nt: TGTGCCTGGAGTGAGGGCAGGGGGCCATCACCCCTCCACTTT

j_gene: TRBJ2-4
d_gene: NA
abundance: NA
len: 14
v_gene: TRBV6-7
CDR3aa: CASSYSEAKNIQYF
CDR3nt: TGTGCCAGCAGTTACTCGGAAGCCAAAAACATTCAGTACTTC

j_gene: TRBJ2-7
d_gene: NA
abundance: NA
len: 17
v_gene: TRBV20-1
CDR3aa: CSARYSLRASPTYEQYF
CDR3nt: TGCAGTGCTAGGTATAGCCTGAGGGCCTCGCCTACCTACGAGCAGTACTTC

j_gene: TRBJ2-3
d_gene: TRBD1
abundance: few
len: 15
v_gene: TRBV12-3/TRBV12-4
CDR3aa: CASSLTGGLGDTQYF
CDR3nt: TGTGCCAGCAGCCTTACAGGGGGGCTGGGAGATACGCAGTATTTT

j_gene: TRBJ2-1
d_gene: TRBD2
abundance: many
len: 14
v_gene: TRBV29-1
CDR3aa: CSVDTSGGGNEQFF
CDR3nt: TGCAGCGTGGATACTAGCGGGGGCGGCAATGAGCAGTTCTTC

j_gene: TRBJ2-7
d_gene: TRBD1
abundance: NA
len: 12
v_gene: TRBV20-1
CDR3aa: CSVGTGDFEQYF
CDR3nt: TGCAGTGTGGGGACAGGGGACTTCGAGCAGTACTTC

j_gene: TRBJ2-3
d_gene: TRBD2
abundance: NA
len: 17
v_gene: TRBV6-5
CDR3aa: CASSYSGGLDGADTQYF
CDR3nt: TGTGCCAGCAGCTATTCGGGAGGGCTGGATGGCGCAGATACGCAGTATTTT

j_gene: TRBJ2-4
d_gene: TRBD1
abundance: few
len: 14
v_gene: TRBV20-1
CDR3aa: CSAGQGGAKNIQYF
CDR3nt: TGCAGTGCTGGACAGGGTGGCGCCAAAAACATTCAGTACTTC

j_gene: TRBJ2-7
d_gene: NA
abundance: NA
len: 12
v_gene: TRBV27
CDR3aa: CASRKGGNEQYF
CDR3nt: TGTGCGAGCCGAAAGGGAGGAAATGAGCAGTACTTC

j_gene: TRBJ1-1
d_gene: NA
abundance: NA
len: 13
v_gene: TRBV7-2
CDR3aa: CASSLLVGSEAFF
CDR3nt: TGTGCCAGCAGCTTATTAGTAGGGTCTGAAGCTTTCTTT

j_gene: TRBJ2-1
d_gene: NA
abundance: many
len: 13
v_gene: TRBV7-2
CDR3aa: CASSFQPQGVAFF
CDR3nt: TGTGCCAGCAGCTTCCAACCCCAGGGAGTAGCGTTCTTC

j_gene: TRBJ2-2
d_gene: TRBD2
abundance: few
len: 17
v_gene: TRBV12-3/TRBV12-4
CDR3aa: CASSATSGSRNTGELFF
CDR3nt: TGTGCCAGCAGCGCGACTAGCGGGAGCCGTAACACCGGGGAGCTGTTTTTT